The 13 T cell receptor beta chains given below trace back to one sample, sequenced in a study of T cell changes during pregnancy in multiple sclerosis. Profiled with immunoSEQ multiplex PCR; TCRdb holds only in-frame clones, not every one. This sample has about 60,000 clones; roughly nine tenths occur once, and the top ten carry roughly 0.2%. The source material was CD4+ T cells from peripheral blood mononuclear cells, sampled in the second trimester of pregnancy. Receptor source: a female donor with multiple sclerosis, enrolled in a pregnancy study.

The chain couples TRBV2 to TRBJ2-7; D gene unclear. The germline V and J ends were trimmed by 5 bases and 4 bases, with 6 bases remaining between them. Germline V gene data show CDR1 as SNHLY and CDR2 as FYNNEI. The CDR3 is 11 amino acids. Written as DNA, the CDR3 is TGTGCCAGCAGTTCCCAGTACGAGCAGTACTTC. Its translation: CASSSQYEQYF.

The V call is TRBV19, the J call TRBJ2-5; 7 nucleotides align to TRBD2. Germline values: CDR1 LNHDA, CDR2 SQIVND (reference sequence). The V gene end was trimmed by 3 bases and the J gene end by 5 bases; junction bases not matched to a gene: 6. The CDR3 totals 14 residues. DNA for the CDR3: TGTGCCAGTAGTATTGGGGGGGGAGGGGAGACCCAGTACTTC. It translates to CASSIGGGGETQYF.

V is TRBV5-5 and J is TRBJ2-7, with 9 bases that match TRBD1. With 1 base clipped from V and 0 bases from J, the junction kept 11 bases outside the gene matches. CDR1 and CDR2 from the germline V gene are SGHKS and YYEKEE (reference sequence). This CDR3 is 18 amino acids long. CDR3 residues: CASSLREQGAMGSYEQYF. DNA for the CDR3: TGTGCCAGCAGCTTGCGCGAACAGGGGGCGATGGGCTCCTACGAGCAGTACTTC.

The chain couples TRBV5-6 to TRBJ2-5, with D perhaps matching TRBD1 (6 bases). The CDR3 has 14 amino acids. The V end was cut by 4 bases, the J end by 3 bases, with 13 bases between. Germline assignment: CDR1 SGHDT and CDR2 YYEEEE. The CDR3 DNA follows: TGTGCCAGCAGCCCGATACACAGGGAAGAGACCCAGTACTTC. It encodes CASSPIHREETQYF.

To note about this clone: At the DNA level, this CDR3 is encoded by other sequences in the same sample as well. The V and J genes are TRBV6-1 and TRBJ1-2; 9 bases fit TRBD1. This CDR3 spans 14 amino acids. After removal of 5 bases from V and 6 bases from J, the junction contained 7 bases not matched to a gene. Germline V gene sequence: CDR1 MNHNS, CDR2 SASEGT. Here the CDR3 reads CASSSLQGANGYTF. CDR3 in DNA: TGTGCCAGCAGTTCTCTACAGGGGGCTAATGGCTACACCTTC.

CDR3 loop: CASATTGQETQYF. DNA of the CDR3: TGTGCCAGTGCCACGACAGGCCAAGAGACCCAGTACTTC. The J gene is TRBJ2-5, the V gene TRBV19; a possible D gene is TRBD1 (6 bases). This CDR3 contains 13 residues. CDR1 is LNHDA, CDR2 SQIVND, per germline (reference sequence). V lost 8 bases, J lost 1 base, and 11 bases lay in between.

This chain links TRBV30 with TRBJ1-1, with D hard to call. The germline V gene encodes CDR1 GTSNPN and CDR2 SVGIG (reference sequence). This CDR3 region has 11 residues. V was clipped by 5 bases and J by 1 base, with 5 bases between them. The CDR3 nucleotides are TGTGCCTGGGGCAAGAACACTGAAGCTTTCTTT. Encoded protein: CAWGKNTEAFF.

The chain joins TRBV30 to TRBJ1-1; 8 bases fit TRBD1. Germline loops: CDR1 GTSNPN, CDR2 SVGIG (reference sequence). With V trimmed by 3 bases and J by 4 bases, 7 bases remained unmatched. This CDR3 is built from 14 residues. CDR3 in amino acids: CAWRDRAAGTEAFF. CDR3 nucleotide sequence: TGTGCCTGGAGGGACAGGGCGGCGGGCACTGAAGCTTTCTTT.

V and J are TRBV10-3 and TRBJ1-5, with D tentatively TRBD1 (5 bases). The CDR3 extends over 14 amino acids. CDR1 is ENHRY, CDR2 SYGVKD, per germline. Trimming removed 6 bases from V and 2 bases from J, with 11 bases in between. The CDR3 nucleotides are TGTGCCATCAGCCCCGAACAGGGCAATCAGCCCCAGCATTTT. Encoded protein: CAISPEQGNQPQHF.

The J gene is TRBJ1-6, the V gene TRBV7-2; TRBD1 aligns across 7 bases. CDR1 SGHTA and CDR2 FQGNSA come from the germline V gene. The junction had 10 bases not matched to a gene; V was cut back by 5 bases and J by 6 bases. This CDR3 region has 16 residues. CDR3 in DNA: TGTGCCAGCAGCGCAGCAACCGGGACAGTTAATTCACCCCTCCACTTT. It codes for CASSAATGTVNSPLHF.

The sample holds one count of this clone. The chain carries TRBV6-5 and TRBJ1-3; a possible D gene is TRBD1 (5 bases). The length of the CDR3 is 15 residues. Germline V CDR1 and CDR2: MNHEY, SVGAGI. Trimming shortened V by 0 bases and J by 3 bases, and 9 bases separated the two germline ends. CDR3 amino acids: CASSYSRDFGNTIYF. The CDR3 DNA reads as TGTGCCAGCAGTTACTCCCGGGACTTTGGAAACACCATATATTTT.

The CDR3 is CASSFTGNQPQHF. As DNA, the CDR3 is TGTGCCAGCAGTTTTACCGGTAATCAGCCCCAGCATTTT. The chain recombines TRBV28 with TRBJ1-5; D remains unclear. V lost 3 bases and J lost 4, with 7 bases in between. CDR3 size: 13 residues. The V gene's germline CDR1 is MDHEN and CDR2 SYDVKM.

This rearrangement joins TRBV28 to TRBJ1-5; possibly TRBD1 for D (5 bases). The length of the CDR3 is 21 residues. Trimming stripped 6 bases from V and 6 bases from J, with 36 bases between. CDR1 and CDR2 from the germline V gene are MDHEN and SYDVKM. The CDR3 is CASRTPYTGRFSKGASQPQHF. The CDR3 nucleotides are TGTGCCAGCAGAACCCCCTATACCGGGCGTTTCTCGAAAGGGGCAAGTCAGCCCCAGCATTTT. The full variable domain, its missing parts supplied by reference TRBV28 and TRBJ1-5, is DVKVTQSSRYLVKRTGEKVFLECVQDMDHENMFWYRQDPGLGLRLIYFSYDVKMKEKGDIPEGYSVSREKKERFSLILESASTNQTSMYLCASRTPYTGRFSKGASQPQHFGDGTRLSIL.